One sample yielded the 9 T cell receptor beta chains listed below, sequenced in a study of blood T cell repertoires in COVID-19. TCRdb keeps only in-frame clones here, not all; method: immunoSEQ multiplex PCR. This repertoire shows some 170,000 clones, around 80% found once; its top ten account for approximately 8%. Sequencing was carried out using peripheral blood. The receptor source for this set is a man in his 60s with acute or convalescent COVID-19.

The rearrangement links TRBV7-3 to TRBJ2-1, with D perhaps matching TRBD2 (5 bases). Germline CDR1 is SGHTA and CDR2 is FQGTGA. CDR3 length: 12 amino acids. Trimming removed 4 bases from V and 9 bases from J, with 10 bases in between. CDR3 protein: CASSSGGSEQFF. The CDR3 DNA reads TGTGCCAGCAGCTCCGGAGGAAGTGAGCAGTTCTTC.

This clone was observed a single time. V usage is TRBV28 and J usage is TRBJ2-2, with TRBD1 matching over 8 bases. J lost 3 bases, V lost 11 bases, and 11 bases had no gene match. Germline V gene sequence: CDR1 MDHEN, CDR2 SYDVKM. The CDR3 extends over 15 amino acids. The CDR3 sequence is CASALGQGYTGELFF. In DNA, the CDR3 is TGTGCCTCGGCTCTAGGACAGGGATACACCGGGGAGCTGTTTTTT.

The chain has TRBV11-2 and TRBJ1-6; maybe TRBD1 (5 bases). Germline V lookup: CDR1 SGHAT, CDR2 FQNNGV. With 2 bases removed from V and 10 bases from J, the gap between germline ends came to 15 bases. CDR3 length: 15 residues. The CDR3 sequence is CASSLLGGIGSPLHF. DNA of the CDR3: TGTGCCAGCAGCTTACTCGGGGGAATTGGCTCACCCCTCCACTTT.

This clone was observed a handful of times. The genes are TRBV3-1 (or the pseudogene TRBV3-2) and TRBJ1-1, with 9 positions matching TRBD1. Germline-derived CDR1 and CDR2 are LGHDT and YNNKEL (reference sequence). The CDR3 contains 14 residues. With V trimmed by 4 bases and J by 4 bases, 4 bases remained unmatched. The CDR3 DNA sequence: TGTGCCAGCAGCCGCGAGACAGGGGGCACTGAAGCTTTCTTT. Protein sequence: CASSRETGGTEAFF.

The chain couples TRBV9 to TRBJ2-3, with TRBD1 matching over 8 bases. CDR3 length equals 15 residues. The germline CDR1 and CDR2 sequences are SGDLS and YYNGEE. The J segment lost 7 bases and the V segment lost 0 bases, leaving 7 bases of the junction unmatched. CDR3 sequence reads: CASSVAPGGVNTQYF. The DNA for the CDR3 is TGTGCCAGCAGCGTAGCCCCAGGGGGCGTTAATACGCAGTATTTT.

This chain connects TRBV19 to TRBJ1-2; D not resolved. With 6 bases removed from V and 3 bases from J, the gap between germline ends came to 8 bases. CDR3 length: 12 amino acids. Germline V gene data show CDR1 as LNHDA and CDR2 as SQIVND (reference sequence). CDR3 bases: TGTGCCAGTAGGGGCATATACTATGGCTACACCTTC. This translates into CASRGIYYGYTF.

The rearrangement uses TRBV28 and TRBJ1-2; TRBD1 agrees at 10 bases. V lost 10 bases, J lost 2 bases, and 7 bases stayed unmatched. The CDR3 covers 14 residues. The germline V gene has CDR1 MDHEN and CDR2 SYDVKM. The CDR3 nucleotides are TGTGCCATCAGACAGGGGGCCCTCAACTATGGCTACACCTTC. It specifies CAIRQGALNYGYTF.

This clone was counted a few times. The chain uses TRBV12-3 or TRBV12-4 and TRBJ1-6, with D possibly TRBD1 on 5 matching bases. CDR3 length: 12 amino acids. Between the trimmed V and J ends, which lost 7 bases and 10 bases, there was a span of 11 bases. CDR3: CASTRGSSPLHF. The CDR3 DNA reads TGTGCCAGCACTCGGGGGTCCTCACCCCTCCACTTT.

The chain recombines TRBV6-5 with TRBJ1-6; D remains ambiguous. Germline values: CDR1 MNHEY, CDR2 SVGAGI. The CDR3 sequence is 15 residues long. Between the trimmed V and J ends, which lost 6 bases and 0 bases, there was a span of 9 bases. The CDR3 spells CASSSVRSYNSPLHF. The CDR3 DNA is TGTGCCAGCAGCTCCGTTCGCTCCTATAATTCACCCCTCCACTTT.